This T cell receptor (beta chain) was sequenced in a study of control samples from healthy donors and cancer patients. Generated by immunoSEQ multiplex PCR, the TCRdb table keeps only in-frame clones and is missing some. This sample carries 150,000 to 200,000 clones, 85% to 90% of them seen once, and the ten largest clones take approximately 1.5%. Trimming stripped 0 bases from V and 3 bases from J, with 10 bases between. The CDR3 is made up of 14 amino acids. Germline values: CDR1 SGHRS, CDR2 YFSETQ. This sequence joins TRBV5-1 and TRBJ2-7; tentative D call: TRBD1 (6 bases). Material: blood. The TCR originated in a woman aged 50 to 60 in good health. CDR3 in amino acids: CASSLEIGGYEQYF. The CDR3, as DNA: TGCGCCAGCAGCTTGGAGATAGGGGGCTACGAGCAGTACTTC.